This is a list of T cell receptor beta chains from one sample in a study of blood T cells in healthy people across ages. Each CDR3 protein is one row after TCRdb ran MiXCR on the 5' RACE reads. Found here are about 1.4 million distinct CDR3 sequences, roughly 59% of them singletons; the top ten hold 6.5% to 8.5%. The material sequenced was blood. These receptor sequences come from a young man in good health. Each CDR3 is given with its conserved first and last residue. Each record gives: J gene, D gene, V gene, clone size, CDR3 protein, CDR3 DNA. D genes are given only for firm matches. Clone size is not always given. Where it is, it says once, few, many or a class for expanded clones.

J gene: TRBJ1-2
D gene: .
V gene: TRBV14
clone size: few
CDR3 protein: CASSQALQGLYGYTF
CDR3 DNA: TGTGCCAGCAGCCAAGCTCTACAGGGACTCTATGGCTACACCTTC

J gene: TRBJ1-2
D gene: .
V gene: TRBV20-1
clone size: .
CDR3 protein: CSARVGNNYGYTF
CDR3 DNA: TGCAGTGCTAGAGTGGGAAATAACTATGGCTACACCTTC

J gene: TRBJ2-1
D gene: .
V gene: TRBV6-5
clone size: few
CDR3 protein: CASSSKLTEQFF
CDR3 DNA: TGTGCCAGCAGTTCTAAACTGACAGAGCAGTTCTTC

J gene: TRBJ1-6
D gene: .
V gene: TRBV25-1
clone size: few
CDR3 protein: CASRESSGSDSPLHF
CDR3 DNA: TGTGCCAGCAGAGAGTCGTCAGGGTCTGACTCACCCCTCCACTTT

J gene: TRBJ1-2
D gene: .
V gene: TRBV10-2
clone size: .
CDR3 protein: CASSEAQDRPYGYTF
CDR3 DNA: TGCGCCAGCAGTGAGGCACAGGACAGACCTTATGGCTACACCTTC

J gene: TRBJ2-5
D gene: .
V gene: TRBV27
clone size: .
CDR3 protein: CASSTGPSQETQYF
CDR3 DNA: TGTGCCAGCAGTACGGGACCGTCCCAAGAGACCCAGTACTTC

J gene: TRBJ1-4
D gene: .
V gene: TRBV15
clone size: .
CDR3 protein: CATSRDPAGEKLFF
CDR3 DNA: TGTGCCACCAGCAGAGATCCGGCGGGGGAAAAACTGTTTTTT

J gene: TRBJ2-5
D gene: .
V gene: TRBV6-5
clone size: many
CDR3 protein: CASSSLGTQYF
CDR3 DNA: TGTGCCAGCAGCTCGTTAGGGACCCAGTACTTC

J gene: TRBJ2-7
D gene: TRBD2
V gene: TRBV27
clone size: few
CDR3 protein: CASSLLSAGETYEQYF
CDR3 DNA: TGTGCCAGCAGTTTATTATCAGCGGGGGAGACCTACGAGCAGTACTTC

J gene: TRBJ2-3
D gene: TRBD2
V gene: TRBV7-9
clone size: once
CDR3 protein: CASSSSGGYSTDTQYF
CDR3 DNA: TGTGCCAGCAGCTCTAGCGGGGGGTATAGCACAGATACGCAGTATTTT

J gene: TRBJ2-5
D gene: .
V gene: TRBV21-1
clone size: .
CDR3 protein: CASSPREGARAETQYF
CDR3 DNA: TGTGCCAGCAGCCCACGGGAGGGGGCAAGGGCAGAGACCCAGTACTTC

J gene: TRBJ2-7
D gene: .
V gene: TRBV11-2
clone size: few
CDR3 protein: CASSLAPGATNYEQYF
CDR3 DNA: TGTGCCAGCAGCTTAGCCCCAGGGGCCACCAACTACGAGCAGTACTTC

J gene: TRBJ1-2
D gene: .
V gene: TRBV7-8
clone size: .
CDR3 protein: CASSLQEFDTNYGYTF
CDR3 DNA: TGTGCCAGCAGCTTACAGGAGTTCGATACTAACTATGGCTACACCTTC

J gene: TRBJ1-1
D gene: .
V gene: TRBV7-9
clone size: few
CDR3 protein: CASSYTGRLNTEAFF
CDR3 DNA: TGTGCCAGCAGCTATACGGGCAGGCTGAACACTGAAGCTTTCTTT

J gene: TRBJ1-2
D gene: TRBD1
V gene: TRBV6-2/TRBV6-3
clone size: few
CDR3 protein: CASSYPGQDTF
CDR3 DNA: TGTGCCAGCAGTTACCCCGGACAGGACACCTTC

J gene: TRBJ2-5
D gene: .
V gene: TRBV20-1
clone size: once
CDR3 protein: CSAITGQSYNEQYF
CDR3 DNA: TGCAGTGCTATTACGGGGCAGTCCTACAATGAGCAGTACTTC

J gene: TRBJ1-5
D gene: .
V gene: TRBV5-1
clone size: .
CDR3 protein: CASSLGGEGMGQPQHF
CDR3 DNA: TGCGCCAGCAGCCTGGGAGGTGAAGGGATGGGACAGCCCCAGCATTTT

J gene: TRBJ1-5
D gene: .
V gene: TRBV11-2
clone size: once
CDR3 protein: CASSFQSGQPQHF
CDR3 DNA: TGTGCCAGCAGCTTCCAATCGGGTCAGCCCCAGCATTTT

J gene: TRBJ1-2
D gene: .
V gene: TRBV10-3
clone size: .
CDR3 protein: CATHQDGYTF
CDR3 DNA: TGTGCCACCCACCAGGATGGCTACACCTTC

J gene: TRBJ1-1
D gene: TRBD1
V gene: TRBV29-1
clone size: once
CDR3 protein: CSGHGTGYDTEAFF
CDR3 DNA: TGCAGCGGGCACGGGACAGGGTACGACACTGAAGCTTTCTTT

J gene: TRBJ1-1
D gene: .
V gene: TRBV5-1
clone size: .
CDR3 protein: CASSPPNRNMNTEAFF
CDR3 DNA: TGCGCCAGCAGCCCCCCAAACCGAAACATGAACACTGAAGCTTTCTTT

J gene: TRBJ2-1
D gene: .
V gene: TRBV5-1
clone size: many
CDR3 protein: CASSRRLGRTGGEQFF
CDR3 DNA: TGCGCCAGCAGCCGACGCCTAGGGAGAACAGGAGGGGAGCAGTTCTTC

J gene: TRBJ2-1
D gene: .
V gene: TRBV7-9
clone size: many
CDR3 protein: CASSLASSSYNEQFF
CDR3 DNA: TGTGCCAGCAGCTTAGCGTCGAGCTCCTACAATGAGCAGTTCTTC

J gene: TRBJ2-5
D gene: .
V gene: TRBV7-9
clone size: few
CDR3 protein: CASSLRPQETQYF
CDR3 DNA: TGTGCCAGCAGCTTACGGCCACAAGAGACCCAGTACTTC

J gene: TRBJ2-7
D gene: .
V gene: TRBV7-9
clone size: .
CDR3 protein: CASSLSQGPEQYF
CDR3 DNA: TGTGCCAGCAGCTTATCACAGGGACCCGAGCAGTACTTC

J gene: TRBJ2-1
D gene: .
V gene: TRBV3-1
clone size: .
CDR3 protein: CASEGVEGSPFF
CDR3 DNA: TGTGCCTCAGAGGGAGTAGAAGGGAGTCCGTTCTTC

J gene: TRBJ2-7
D gene: TRBD1
V gene: TRBV5-1
clone size: .
CDR3 protein: CASSLVTGSHYEQYF
CDR3 DNA: TGCGCCAGCAGCTTGGTGACAGGGTCCCACTACGAGCAGTACTTC

J gene: TRBJ2-7
D gene: .
V gene: TRBV4-3
clone size: .
CDR3 protein: CAGSQDLSGNEQYF
CDR3 DNA: TGCGCCGGCAGCCAAGATCTCTCGGGGAACGAGCAGTACTTC

J gene: TRBJ1-1
D gene: TRBD1
V gene: TRBV4-2
clone size: .
CDR3 protein: CASSQQGDHTEAFF
CDR3 DNA: TGTGCCAGCAGCCAGCAGGGGGATCACACTGAAGCTTTCTTT

J gene: TRBJ1-2
D gene: .
V gene: TRBV7-6
clone size: .
CDR3 protein: CASSLDRSVVDGYTF
CDR3 DNA: TGTGCCAGCAGCTTAGATCGGAGTGTGGTCGATGGCTACACCTTC

J gene: TRBJ2-7
D gene: .
V gene: TRBV14
clone size: .
CDR3 protein: CASSQELNSYGQYF
CDR3 DNA: TGTGCCAGCAGCCAAGAACTCAACTCCTACGGGCAGTACTTC

J gene: TRBJ2-7
D gene: .
V gene: TRBV4-1
clone size: few
CDR3 protein: CASSQDQGSEQYF
CDR3 DNA: TGCGCCAGCAGCCAAGATCAAGGGTCCGAGCAGTACTTC

J gene: TRBJ2-7
D gene: .
V gene: TRBV20-1
clone size: .
CDR3 protein: CSARGGRLYEQYF
CDR3 DNA: TGCAGTGCTAGAGGGGGAAGGCTCTACGAGCAGTACTTC

J gene: TRBJ1-4
D gene: .
V gene: TRBV20-1
clone size: .
CDR3 protein: CSASPGGDEKLFF
CDR3 DNA: TGCAGTGCTAGCCCAGGCGGAGATGAAAAACTGTTTTTT

J gene: TRBJ1-1
D gene: .
V gene: TRBV4-1
clone size: .
CDR3 protein: CASSQGEGEGSTEAFF
CDR3 DNA: TGCGCCAGCAGCCAAGGAGAAGGGGAGGGAAGCACTGAAGCTTTCTTT

J gene: TRBJ2-2
D gene: TRBD2
V gene: TRBV12-3/TRBV12-4
clone size: .
CDR3 protein: CASSFLASGIGELFF
CDR3 DNA: TGTGCCAGCAGTTTTCTGGCTAGCGGGATTGGGGAGCTGTTTTTT

J gene: TRBJ2-7
D gene: .
V gene: TRBV20-1
clone size: .
CDR3 protein: CSARANQMPYEQYF
CDR3 DNA: TGCAGTGCTAGAGCTAATCAGATGCCCTACGAGCAGTACTTC

J gene: TRBJ1-2
D gene: TRBD1
V gene: TRBV20-1
clone size: few
CDR3 protein: CSARDWTGRGYTF
CDR3 DNA: TGCAGTGCTAGAGATTGGACAGGGAGAGGCTACACCTTC

J gene: TRBJ2-5
D gene: .
V gene: TRBV3-1
clone size: .
CDR3 protein: CASSQDFRATQETQYF
CDR3 DNA: TGTGCCAGCAGCCAAGATTTCCGGGCGACACAAGAGACCCAGTACTTC

J gene: TRBJ2-7
D gene: TRBD1
V gene: TRBV3-1
clone size: .
CDR3 protein: CASRPTGDSYEQYF
CDR3 DNA: TGTGCCAGCAGGCCTACAGGGGACTCCTACGAGCAGTACTTC

J gene: TRBJ2-7
D gene: .
V gene: TRBV20-1
clone size: .
CDR3 protein: CSAAGSGARSFEQYF
CDR3 DNA: TGCAGTGCCGCGGGGTCGGGGGCGAGGTCTTTCGAGCAGTACTTC

J gene: TRBJ2-7
D gene: TRBD1
V gene: TRBV7-9
clone size: .
CDR3 protein: CASSLVTTGGTYEQYF
CDR3 DNA: TGTGCCAGCAGCTTAGTAACCACAGGGGGAACCTACGAGCAGTACTTC

J gene: TRBJ2-3
D gene: TRBD2
V gene: TRBV6-5
clone size: .
CDR3 protein: CASSYSTRFASGSRDTQYF
CDR3 DNA: TGTGCCAGCAGTTACTCGACCCGTTTCGCTAGCGGGAGTAGGGATACGCAGTATTTT

J gene: TRBJ1-2
D gene: .
V gene: TRBV4-1
clone size: .
CDR3 protein: CASSQSPPQGGAWNYGYTF
CDR3 DNA: TGCGCCAGCAGCCAATCGCCCCCACAGGGCGGCGCCTGGAACTATGGCTACACCTTC

J gene: TRBJ2-1
D gene: .
V gene: TRBV29-1
clone size: .
CDR3 protein: CSVGHNEQFF
CDR3 DNA: TGCAGCGTTGGTCACAATGAGCAGTTCTTC

J gene: TRBJ1-5
D gene: TRBD1
V gene: TRBV20-1
clone size: .
CDR3 protein: CSAPQGGVFYGNQPQHF
CDR3 DNA: TGCAGTGCTCCCCAGGGGGGAGTATTTTATGGCAATCAGCCCCAGCATTTT

J gene: TRBJ1-1
D gene: .
V gene: TRBV2
clone size: .
CDR3 protein: CASRKGQGMDTEAFF
CDR3 DNA: TGTGCCAGCAGGAAGGGGCAGGGGATGGACACTGAAGCTTTCTTT

J gene: TRBJ2-7
D gene: .
V gene: TRBV7-6
clone size: .
CDR3 protein: CASSNGATYEQYF
CDR3 DNA: TGTGCCAGCAGCAACGGGGCAACATACGAGCAGTACTTC

J gene: TRBJ2-7
D gene: TRBD2
V gene: TRBV9
clone size: .
CDR3 protein: CASSVGAERDSYEQYF
CDR3 DNA: TGTGCCAGCAGCGTAGGAGCGGAGCGGGACTCCTACGAGCAGTACTTC

J gene: TRBJ2-1
D gene: .
V gene: TRBV27
clone size: .
CDR3 protein: CASSLSYMAKQFF
CDR3 DNA: TGTGCCAGCAGTTTATCCTACATGGCTAAGCAGTTCTTC

J gene: TRBJ1-2
D gene: .
V gene: TRBV5-1
clone size: .
CDR3 protein: CASSPTGALANYGYTF
CDR3 DNA: TGCGCCAGCAGCCCCACCGGGGCGTTAGCTAACTATGGCTACACCTTC

J gene: TRBJ2-7
D gene: TRBD2
V gene: TRBV7-8
clone size: .
CDR3 protein: CAGSSGGHEQYF
CDR3 DNA: TGTGCCGGCAGTAGCGGGGGCCACGAGCAGTACTTC

J gene: TRBJ2-3
D gene: TRBD2
V gene: TRBV4-1
clone size: .
CDR3 protein: CASSQFTSGGVKDTQYF
CDR3 DNA: TGCGCCAGCAGCCAATTTACTAGCGGGGGGGTTAAAGATACGCAGTATTTT

J gene: TRBJ2-7
D gene: .
V gene: TRBV7-2
clone size: .
CDR3 protein: CASGALPYEQYF
CDR3 DNA: TGTGCCAGCGGCGCCCTCCCCTACGAGCAGTACTTC

J gene: TRBJ2-5
D gene: .
V gene: TRBV27
clone size: .
CDR3 protein: CASSPNDGQETQYF
CDR3 DNA: TGTGCCAGCAGTCCAAACGACGGCCAAGAGACCCAGTACTTC

J gene: TRBJ1-5
D gene: TRBD1
V gene: TRBV6-5
clone size: .
CDR3 protein: CASSTGDGQPQHF
CDR3 DNA: TGTGCCAGCAGTACAGGGGATGGGCAGCCCCAGCATTTT

J gene: TRBJ2-3
D gene: TRBD1
V gene: TRBV7-2
clone size: .
CDR3 protein: CASSLARTGGDTQYF
CDR3 DNA: TGTGCCAGCAGCTTAGCAAGGACAGGGGGTGATACGCAGTATTTT

J gene: TRBJ1-6
D gene: .
V gene: TRBV20-1
clone size: .
CDR3 protein: CSARVSDLGNSPLHF
CDR3 DNA: TGCAGTGCTAGGGTCTCGGACCTTGGGAATTCACCCCTCCACTTT

J gene: TRBJ2-7
D gene: .
V gene: TRBV20-1
clone size: once
CDR3 protein: CSASTPLTRPSDNEQYF
CDR3 DNA: TGCAGTGCTAGTACCCCGTTGACACGTCCGAGTGACAATGAGCAGTACTTC

J gene: TRBJ2-3
D gene: TRBD2
V gene: TRBV7-2
clone size: .
CDR3 protein: CASSFGTSLLGTDTQYF
CDR3 DNA: TGTGCCAGCAGCTTTGGGACTAGTCTTTTGGGCACAGATACGCAGTATTTT